The 7 T cell receptor beta chains in this list originate from one sample, sequenced in a study of T cell responses to AZD1222 COVID-19 vaccine. This table comes from immunoSEQ multiplex PCR, and its TCRdb copy is limited to in-frame clones, with some not included. The sample contains 80,000 to 95,000 clones, about nine tenths of which appear only once. This specimen consisted of peripheral blood, obtained on day 0 of MenACWY control vaccination. The receptors come from an adult in good health.

The chain has TRBV12-5 and TRBJ1-1; the D is unclear. Germline V gives CDR1 LGHNT, CDR2 FRNRAP. V was trimmed by 1 base and J by 4 bases, leaving 1 base between them. The CDR3 is made up of 11 amino acids. The CDR3 here is CASGLGTEAFF. CDR3 DNA sequence: TGTGCTAGTGGTTTGGGCACTGAAGCTTTCTTT. Full variable domain (outside the CDR3, taken from reference TRBV12-5 and TRBJ1-1): DARVTQTPRHKVTEMGQEVTMRCQPILGHNTVFWYRQTMMQGLELLAYFRNRAPLDDSGMPKDRFSAEMPDATLATLKIQPSEPRDSAVYFCASGLGTEAFFGQGTRLTVV.

The V call is TRBV7-9, the J call TRBJ2-2; 10 bases fit TRBD1. This CDR3 is built from 19 residues. The V gene's germline CDR1 is SEHNR and CDR2 FQNEAQ (reference sequence). V lost 5 bases and J lost 0; bases outside the gene matches: 12. CDR3 region: CASSIPGQGSRANTGELFF. In DNA form, the CDR3 reads TGTGCCAGCAGCATCCCGGGACAGGGGAGCCGGGCGAACACCGGGGAGCTGTTTTTT.

The genes are TRBV7-9 and TRBJ2-2; a possible D gene is TRBD1 (5 bases). The CDR3 extends over 15 amino acids. The germline V gene has CDR1 SEHNR and CDR2 FQNEAQ (reference sequence). V was clipped by 10 bases and J by 3 bases, with 18 bases between them. DNA for the CDR3: TGTGCCACCGGCAGGGTAGGGCTGGACACCGGGGAGCTGTTTTTT. Protein sequence: CATGRVGLDTGELFF.

V usage is TRBV25-1 and J usage is TRBJ2-1; no reliable D call. The germline V gene encodes CDR1 MGHDK and CDR2 SYGVNS. V shed 2 bases and J shed 7 bases, with 18 bases lying between them. This CDR3 has 16 amino acids. The chain's CDR3 is CASSEMGPTGRNEQFF. The CDR3, as DNA: TGTGCCAGCAGTGAAATGGGCCCGACTGGGCGGAATGAGCAGTTCTTC.

The chain links TRBV15 to TRBJ1-5; D is undetermined. This CDR3 comprises 14 residues. The germline V and J ends were trimmed by 0 bases and 7 bases, with 10 bases remaining between them. Germline V gene data show CDR1 as LNHNV and CDR2 as YYDKDF (reference sequence). CDR3 region: CATSRDLGPQPQHF. The CDR3 coding sequence is TGTGCCACCAGCAGAGATTTGGGCCCGCAGCCCCAGCATTTT.

The rearrangement joins TRBV25-1 to TRBJ2-7; D is perhaps TRBD1 (6 bases). CDR3 length equals 15 residues. Germline lookup yields CDR1 MGHDK and CDR2 SYGVNS. V lost 5 bases and J lost 5, with 19 bases in between. For the CDR3, the DNA is TGTGCCAGCAGTCCTACAGGACAGTATCAACACGAGCAGTACTTC. Translated, it gives CASSPTGQYQHEQYF.

The J gene is TRBJ2-3, the V gene TRBV3-1 (or the pseudogene TRBV3-2); 8 nucleotides agree with TRBD2. The CDR3 spans 13 residues. In germline, CDR1 is LGHDT, CDR2 YNNKEL (reference sequence). The V segment lost 5 bases and the J segment 5 bases; nucleotides outside the gene matches: 3. The CDR3 is CASSVRGGDTQYF. CDR3 bases: TGTGCCAGCAGCGTCCGGGGGGGAGATACGCAGTATTTT.